This TCR beta chain stems from a study of cytomegalovirus exposure and HLA in healthy donors. The V end lost 2 bases, the J end lost 2 bases, and 7 bases lay between the germline ends. Germline V gene sequence: CDR1 ENHRY, CDR2 SYGVKD. The CDR3 totals 13 residues. In regard to this clone: Its antigen is not known.

PCR used 60 Vbeta primers and 13 Jbeta primers. This table comes from immunoSEQ multiplex PCR, and its TCRdb copy is limited to in-frame clones, with some not included. The sample yields 85,000 to 130,000 clones, roughly 88% seen once. Study conclusions and caveats: Available immune exposure information was restricted to CMV serostatus only.

This sequence was found in a young woman in good health and CMV-seronegative. Sequenced material: PBMCs. The rearrangement uses TRBV10-3 and TRBJ2-7, with D possibly being TRBD1 (5 bases). CDR3 nucleotide sequence: TGTGCCATCAGTGAGGACAGAGCCTACGAGCAGTACTTC. It is translated as CAISEDRAYEQYF.